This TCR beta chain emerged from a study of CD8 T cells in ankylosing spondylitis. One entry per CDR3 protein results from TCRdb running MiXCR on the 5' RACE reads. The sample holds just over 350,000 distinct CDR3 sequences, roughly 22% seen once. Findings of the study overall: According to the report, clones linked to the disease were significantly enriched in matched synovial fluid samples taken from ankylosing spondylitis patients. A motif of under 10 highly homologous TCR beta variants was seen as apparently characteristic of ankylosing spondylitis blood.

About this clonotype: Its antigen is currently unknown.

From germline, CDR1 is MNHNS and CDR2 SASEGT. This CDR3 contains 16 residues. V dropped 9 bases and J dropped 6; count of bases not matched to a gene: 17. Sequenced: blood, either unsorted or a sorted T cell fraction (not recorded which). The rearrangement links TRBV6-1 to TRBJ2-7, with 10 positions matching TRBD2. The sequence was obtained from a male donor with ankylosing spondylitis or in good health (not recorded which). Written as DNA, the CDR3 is TGTGCCAGTTCTGTCCACCCAGCGGGGGGGCCAGGCGAGCAGTACTTC. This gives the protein CASSVHPAGGPGEQYF.